These 2 T cell receptor beta chains were sequenced from one sample in a study of blood T cells in healthy people across ages. A second PCR, run for about 7 to 11 cycles, used a sample-barcoded 5' primer plus a J-beta primer mix. TCRdb fed the 5' RACE reads into MiXCR, producing one record per CDR3 protein. The table has hundreds of thousands of distinct CDR3 sequences, 29% seen once; the top ten hold about 18%. The sequencing sample was made of blood. The origin of the receptors is a woman older than 75 in good health.

This clonotype occurred many times. The chain is built from TRBV6-1 and TRBJ2-1; either TRBD1 or TRBD2 may fit D (6 bases each). The germline V and J ends were trimmed by 4 bases and 12 bases, with 13 bases remaining between them. The CDR3 runs to 12 residues. From germline, CDR1 is MNHNS and CDR2 SASEGT. The CDR3 DNA follows: TGTGCCAGCAGTGCGGGGGCACATGGGCAGTTCTTC. Amino acid sequence: CASSAGAHGQFF.

The genes are TRBV3-1 and TRBJ1-4; D uncertain. Germline V gene data show CDR1 as LGHDT and CDR2 as YNNKEL (reference sequence). The CDR3 is 13 amino acids. V dropped 3 bases and J dropped 4 bases, with 6 bases sitting between them. The CDR3 protein is CASSQGFNEKLFF. In nucleotides, the CDR3 is TGTGCCAGCAGCCAGGGATTTAATGAAAAACTGTTTTTT.